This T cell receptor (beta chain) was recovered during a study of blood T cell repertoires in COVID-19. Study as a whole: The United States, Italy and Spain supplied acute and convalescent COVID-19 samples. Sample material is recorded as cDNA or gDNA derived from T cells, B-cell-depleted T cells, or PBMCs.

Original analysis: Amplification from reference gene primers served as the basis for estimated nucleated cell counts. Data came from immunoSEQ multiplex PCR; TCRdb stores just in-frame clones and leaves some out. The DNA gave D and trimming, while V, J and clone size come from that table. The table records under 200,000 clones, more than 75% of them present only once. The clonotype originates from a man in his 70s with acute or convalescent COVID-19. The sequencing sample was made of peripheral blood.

The CDR3, as DNA: TGTGCCAGCAGGGGGACGGGGGACGCTCTTCTTTTAGCTAACTATGGCTACACCTTC. As protein: CASRGTGDALLLANYGYTF. The rearrangement joins TRBV2 to TRBJ1-2; a possible D gene is TRBD1 (5 bases). Per germline, CDR1 SNHLY and CDR2 FYNNEI. CDR3 length equals 19 residues. V was shortened by 6 bases and J by 0 bases, with 26 bases between the two germline ends. The whole variable domain, remainder taken from reference TRBV2 and TRBJ1-2, is EPEVTQTPSHQVTQMGQEVILRCVPISNHLYFYWYRQILGQKVEFLVSFYNNEISEKSEIFDDQFSVERPDGSNFTLKIRSTKLEDSAMYFCASRGTGDALLLANYGYTFGSGTRLTVV.